A single sample gave rise to the 11 T cell receptor beta chains below, sequenced in a study of T cells expressing NK-cell markers. TCRdb reworked the 5' RACE reads into one entry per CDR3 protein, no DNA. The sample shows under 600,000 distinct CDR3 sequences, and more than 1.4% sits with its ten largest clones. The sample consisted of blood T cells: a sorted CD56 or NKG2C T cell subset, CD4+ or CD8+ T cells, or bulk PBMC T cells (not recorded which). All receptors derive from a woman aged 45-60 years in good health.

The chain uses TRBV6-5 and TRBJ2-1; TCRdb outputs TRBD1, but without DNA this stays unchecked. Germline CDR1 MNHEY, CDR2 SVGAGI. The CDR3 extends over 17 amino acids. The CDR3 loop is CASSYPRDSSSYNEQFF.

The V call is TRBV5-1, the J call TRBJ1-1; TCRdb reports TRBD1, a call that lacks DNA to check it against. The germline V gene has CDR1 SGHRS and CDR2 YFSETQ. This CDR3 is 15 amino acids long. This CDR3 reads CASSPGQGPNTEAFF. The full variable domain, with the rest looked up from reference TRBV5-1 and TRBJ1-1, is KAGVTQTPRYLIKTRGQQVTLSCSPISGHRSVSWYQQTPGQGLQFLFEYFSETQRNKGNFPGRFSGRQFSNSRSEMNVSTLELGDSALYLCASSPGQGPNTEAFFGQGTRLTVV.

The chain's CDR3 is CASADSDRNQPQHF. The chain uses TRBV27 and TRBJ1-5. CDR1 MNHEY and CDR2 SMNVEV come from the germline V gene (reference sequence). CDR3 length equals 14 residues.

CDR3 residues: CASSHSRREGPGELFF. The V call is TRBV7-2, the J call TRBJ2-2; TCRdb returns TRBD2, unconfirmable since there is no DNA. CDR1 is SGHTA and CDR2 is FQGNSA in the germline V gene. CDR3 size: 16 residues.

The V and J genes are TRBV7-2 and TRBJ2-1; the TRBD2 assignment by TCRdb is unverifiable without DNA. The CDR3 is 15 amino acids. Per germline, CDR1 SGHTA and CDR2 FQGNSA. The CDR3 sequence: CASSLAGTSGNEQFF.

This rearrangement joins TRBV5-1 to TRBJ2-3; TCRdb lists TRBD1, though no DNA is available to test this call. The length of the CDR3 is 14 residues. Germline V CDR1 and CDR2: SGHRS, YFSETQ. The CDR3 sequence is CASTPDRGTDTQYF.

The CDR3 sequence is CSARPRGPSTDTQYF. This chain uses TRBV20-1 with TRBJ2-3; TCRdb's D call of TRBD1 is untestable without DNA. The CDR3 sequence is 15 residues long. In germline, CDR1 is DFQATT, CDR2 SNEGSKA (reference sequence).

The chain joins TRBV29-1 to TRBJ1-2. The CDR3 covers 14 residues. Germline V gene lookup returns CDR1 SQVTM and CDR2 ANQGSEA. This CDR3 is CSAEGSSGGGGYTF.

V is TRBV6-5 and J is TRBJ2-1; TCRdb indicates TRBD2, and absent DNA this call remains unverified. The CDR3 runs 17 residues. CDR1 MNHEY and CDR2 SVGAGI come from the germline V gene. The CDR3 region is CASSPRTSGVTYNEQFF.

The chain uses TRBV3-1 and TRBJ2-7; TCRdb's D call, TRBD1, is unchecked because there is no DNA. The CDR3 contains 13 residues. The germline V gene has CDR1 LGHDT and CDR2 YNNKEL (reference sequence). The CDR3 loop reads CASSLRDTYEQYF.

This rearrangement joins TRBV6-4 to TRBJ2-3; TCRdb's D gene call, TRBD2, goes unchecked for lack of DNA. The V gene's germline CDR1 is MRHNA and CDR2 SNTAGT. The CDR3 runs 16 residues. The CDR3 reads CASSPGLAGVKDTQYF.